This T cell receptor (beta chain) derives from a study of blood T cell repertoires in COVID-19. Study-level information: COVID-19 samples collected from the United States, Italy and Spain covered acute and convalescent phases. T cells, B-cell-depleted T cells, or PBMCs supplied cDNA or gDNA.

Participants were aged about 18 to 100 years, lived in 20 to 25 US areas, and enrolled virtually. As processed by the authors: Scientists estimated how many nucleated cells there were by amplifying reference gene primers. Clones were read by immunoSEQ multiplex PCR, and TCRdb kept only the in-frame ones, dropping some. The V and J calls and the clone size are those of that table, but D and trimming were determined from the DNA. This repertoire shows roughly 400,000 clones, roughly 86% found once; its top ten account for around 1.9%. The TCR comes from a woman aged 40 to 50 with acute COVID-19. Sample: PBMCs or T cells enriched from blood (not recorded which).

The CDR3 loop is CASTSSGGAGGELFF. The CDR3 region has the DNA TGTGCCAGCACCTCTAGCGGGGGGGCTGGCGGGGAGCTGTTTTTT. This sequence joins TRBV3-1 (or the pseudogene TRBV3-2) and TRBJ2-2, with 12 bases lining up with TRBD2. CDR3 length equals 15 residues. CDR1 is LGHDT, CDR2 YNNKEL, per germline (reference sequence). V trimming: 7 bases; J trimming: 7 bases; junction bases outside the gene matches: 7.